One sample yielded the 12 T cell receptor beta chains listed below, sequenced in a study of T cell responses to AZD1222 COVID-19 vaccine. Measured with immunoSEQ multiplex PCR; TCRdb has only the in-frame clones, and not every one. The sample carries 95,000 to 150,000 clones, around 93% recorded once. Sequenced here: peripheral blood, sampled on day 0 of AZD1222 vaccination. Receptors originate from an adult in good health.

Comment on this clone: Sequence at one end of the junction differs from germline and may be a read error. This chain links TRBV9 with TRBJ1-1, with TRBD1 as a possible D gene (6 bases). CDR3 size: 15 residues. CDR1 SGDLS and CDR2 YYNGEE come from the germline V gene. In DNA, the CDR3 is TGTGCCAGCAGCGCGACAAGTCACGGGGACACTCAAGCTTTCTTT. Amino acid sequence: CASSATSHGDTQAFF.

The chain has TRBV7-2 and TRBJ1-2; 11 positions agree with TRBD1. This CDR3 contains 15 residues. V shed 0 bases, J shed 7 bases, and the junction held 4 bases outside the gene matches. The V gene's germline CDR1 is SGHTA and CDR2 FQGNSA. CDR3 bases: TGTGCCAGCAGCTTAGCCGGGACAGGGGGGCCTGGCTACACCTTC. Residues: CASSLAGTGGPGYTF.

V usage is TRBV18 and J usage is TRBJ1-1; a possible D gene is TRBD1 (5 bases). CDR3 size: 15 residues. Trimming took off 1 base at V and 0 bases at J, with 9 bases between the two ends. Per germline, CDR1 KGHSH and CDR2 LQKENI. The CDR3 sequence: CASSPLEGMNTEAFF. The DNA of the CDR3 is TGTGCCAGCTCACCACTAGAGGGGATGAACACTGAAGCTTTCTTT.

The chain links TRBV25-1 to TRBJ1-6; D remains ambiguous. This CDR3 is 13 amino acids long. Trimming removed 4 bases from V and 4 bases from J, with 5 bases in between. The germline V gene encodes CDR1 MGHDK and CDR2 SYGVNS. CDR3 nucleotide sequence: TGTGCCAGCAGTGTCTTATATAATTCACCCCTCCACTTT. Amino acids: CASSVLYNSPLHF.

The CDR3 reads CASSQEGGPGETQYF. CDR3 nucleotide sequence: TGCGCCAGCAGCCAAGAGGGGGGACCTGGAGAGACCCAGTACTTC. The V gene is TRBV4-1, the J gene TRBJ2-5; TRBD2 might be the D (6 bases). Germline V lookup: CDR1 MGHRA, CDR2 YSYEKL. V was pared by 0 bases and J by 4 bases, with 12 bases between. This CDR3 contains 15 residues.

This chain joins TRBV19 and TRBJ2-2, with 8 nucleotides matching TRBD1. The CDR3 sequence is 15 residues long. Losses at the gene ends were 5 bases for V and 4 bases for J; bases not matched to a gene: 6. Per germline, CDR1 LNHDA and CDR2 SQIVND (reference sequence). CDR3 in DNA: TGTGCCAGTAGTCCCAGACAGGGGCCCACCGGGGAGCTGTTTTTT. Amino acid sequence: CASSPRQGPTGELFF. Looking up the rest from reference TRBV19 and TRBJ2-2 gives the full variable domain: DGGITQSPKYLFRKEGQNVTLSCEQNLNHDAMYWYRQDPGQGLRLIYYSQIVNDFQKGDIAEGYSVSREKKESFPLTVTSAQKNPTAFYLCASSPRQGPTGELFFGEGSRLTVL.

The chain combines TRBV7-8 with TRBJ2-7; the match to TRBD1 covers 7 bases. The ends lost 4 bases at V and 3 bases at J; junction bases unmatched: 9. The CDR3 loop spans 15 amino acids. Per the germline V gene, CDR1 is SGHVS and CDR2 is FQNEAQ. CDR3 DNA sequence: TGTGCCAGCAGCTCAGACAGGGCTGATGACTACGAGCAGTACTTC. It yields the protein CASSSDRADDYEQYF.

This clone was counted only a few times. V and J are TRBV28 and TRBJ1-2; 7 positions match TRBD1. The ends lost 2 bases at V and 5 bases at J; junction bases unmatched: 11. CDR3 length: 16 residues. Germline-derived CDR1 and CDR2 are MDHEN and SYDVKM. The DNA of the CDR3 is TGTGCCAGCAGTTTAACCCGACAGGGTATAGGGTATGGCTACACCTTC. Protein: CASSLTRQGIGYGYTF.

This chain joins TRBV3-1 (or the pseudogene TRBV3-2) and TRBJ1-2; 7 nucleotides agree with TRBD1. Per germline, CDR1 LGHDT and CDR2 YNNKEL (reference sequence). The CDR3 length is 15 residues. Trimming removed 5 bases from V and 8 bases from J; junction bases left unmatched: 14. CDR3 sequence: CASSSIFRGYYGYTF. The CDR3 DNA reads TGTGCCAGCAGCAGCATCTTCAGGGGGTATTACGGCTACACCTTC.

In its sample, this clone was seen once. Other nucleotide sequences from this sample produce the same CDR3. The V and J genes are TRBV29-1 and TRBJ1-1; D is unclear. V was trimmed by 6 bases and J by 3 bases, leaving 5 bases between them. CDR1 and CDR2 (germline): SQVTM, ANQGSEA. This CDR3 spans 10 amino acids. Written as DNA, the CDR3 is TGCAGCGTATTGGACACTGAAGCTTTCTTT. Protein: CSVLDTEAFF.

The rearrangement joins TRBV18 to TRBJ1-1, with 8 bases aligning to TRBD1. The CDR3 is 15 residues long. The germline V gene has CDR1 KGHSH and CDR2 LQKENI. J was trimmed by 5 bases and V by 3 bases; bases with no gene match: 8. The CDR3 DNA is TGTGCCAGCTCACCCGGGGAACAGGGGGTGACTGAAGCTTTCTTT. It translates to CASSPGEQGVTEAFF.

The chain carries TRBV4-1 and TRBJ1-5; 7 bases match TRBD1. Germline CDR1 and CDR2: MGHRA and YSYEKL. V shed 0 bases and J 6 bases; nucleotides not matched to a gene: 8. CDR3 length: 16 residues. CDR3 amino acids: CASSQEGQRTSQPQHF. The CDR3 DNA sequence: TGCGCCAGCAGCCAAGAGGGACAGAGGACAAGTCAGCCCCAGCATTTT.